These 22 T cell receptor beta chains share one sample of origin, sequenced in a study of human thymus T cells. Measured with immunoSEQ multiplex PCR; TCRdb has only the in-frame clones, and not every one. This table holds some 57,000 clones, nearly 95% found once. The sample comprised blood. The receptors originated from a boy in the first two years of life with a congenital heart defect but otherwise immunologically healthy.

CDR3 residues: CASSDRGQQPQHF. The DNA for the CDR3 is TGTGCCAGTAGTGACAGGGGGCAACAGCCCCAGCATTTT. The rearrangement uses TRBV19 and TRBJ1-5; 10 nucleotides align to TRBD1. The germline V gene has CDR1 LNHDA and CDR2 SQIVND (reference sequence). This CDR3 is built from 13 residues. V lost 5 bases, J lost 7 bases, and 2 bases stayed unmatched. The full variable domain, with the rest looked up from reference TRBV19 and TRBJ1-5, is DGGITQSPKYLFRKEGQNVTLSCEQNLNHDAMYWYRQDPGQGLRLIYYSQIVNDFQKGDIAEGYSVSREKKESFPLTVTSAQKNPTAFYLCASSDRGQQPQHFGDGTRLSIL.

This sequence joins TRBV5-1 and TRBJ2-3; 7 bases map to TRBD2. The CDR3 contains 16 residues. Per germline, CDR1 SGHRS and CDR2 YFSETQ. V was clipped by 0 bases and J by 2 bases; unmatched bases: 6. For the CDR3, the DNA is TGCGCCAGCAGCTTGGCCCCCGGGAGGACCACAGATACGCAGTATTTT. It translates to CASSLAPGRTTDTQYF.

CDR3 DNA sequence: TGCGCCAGCAGCCGTGGGACAGTTATAAATCAGCCCCAGCATTTT. It is translated as CASSRGTVINQPQHF. This chain connects TRBV4-1 to TRBJ1-5, with 7 bases aligning to TRBD1. The CDR3 totals 15 residues. V was clipped by 4 bases and J by 4 bases; unmatched bases: 7. The germline CDR1 and CDR2 sequences are MGHRA and YSYEKL.

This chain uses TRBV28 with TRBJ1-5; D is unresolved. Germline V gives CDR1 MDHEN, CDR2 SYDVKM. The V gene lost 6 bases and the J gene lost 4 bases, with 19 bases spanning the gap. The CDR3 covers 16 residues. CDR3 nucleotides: TGTGCCAGCAGCCATTATCGCGCAACCTCAAATCAGCCCCAGCATTTT. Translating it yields CASSHYRATSNQPQHF.

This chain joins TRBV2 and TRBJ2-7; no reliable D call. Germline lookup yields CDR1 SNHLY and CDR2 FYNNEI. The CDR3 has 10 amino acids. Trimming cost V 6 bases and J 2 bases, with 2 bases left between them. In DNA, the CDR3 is TGTGCCAGCAGAGCCTACGAGCAGTACTTC. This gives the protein CASRAYEQYF.

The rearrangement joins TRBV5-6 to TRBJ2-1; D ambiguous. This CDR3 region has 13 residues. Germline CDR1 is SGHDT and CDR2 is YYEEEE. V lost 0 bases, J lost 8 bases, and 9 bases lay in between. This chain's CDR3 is CASSLGGLDEQFF. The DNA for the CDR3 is TGTGCCAGCAGCTTGGGTGGGCTTGATGAGCAGTTCTTC.

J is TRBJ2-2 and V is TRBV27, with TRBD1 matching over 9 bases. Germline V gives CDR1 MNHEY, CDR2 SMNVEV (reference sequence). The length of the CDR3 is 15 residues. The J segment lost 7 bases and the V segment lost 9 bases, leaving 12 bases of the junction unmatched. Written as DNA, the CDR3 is TGTGCCAGTAGGCACCCACAGGGGGCTGACGGGGAGCTGTTTTTT. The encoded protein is CASRHPQGADGELFF.

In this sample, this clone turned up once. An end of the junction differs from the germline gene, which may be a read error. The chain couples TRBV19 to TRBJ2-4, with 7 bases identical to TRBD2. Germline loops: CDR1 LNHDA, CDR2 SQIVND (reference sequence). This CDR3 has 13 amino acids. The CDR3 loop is CASSIAYRTSRNF. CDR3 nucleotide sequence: TGTGCCAGTAGTATAGCCTATCGGACTAGTAGGAACTTC.

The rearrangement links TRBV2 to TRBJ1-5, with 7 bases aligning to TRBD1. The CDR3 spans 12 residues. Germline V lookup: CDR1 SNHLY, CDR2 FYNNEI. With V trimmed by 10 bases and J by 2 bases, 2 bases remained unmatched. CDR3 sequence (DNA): TGTGCCATCGGACAGGGCAATCAGCCCCAGCATTTT. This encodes CAIGQGNQPQHF.

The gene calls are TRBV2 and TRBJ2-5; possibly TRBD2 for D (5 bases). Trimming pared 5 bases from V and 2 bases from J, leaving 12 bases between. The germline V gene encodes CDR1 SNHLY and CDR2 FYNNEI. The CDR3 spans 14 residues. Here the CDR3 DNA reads TGTGCCAGCAGTTCGCTTCCGGGACAAGAGACCCAGTACTTC. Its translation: CASSSLPGQETQYF.

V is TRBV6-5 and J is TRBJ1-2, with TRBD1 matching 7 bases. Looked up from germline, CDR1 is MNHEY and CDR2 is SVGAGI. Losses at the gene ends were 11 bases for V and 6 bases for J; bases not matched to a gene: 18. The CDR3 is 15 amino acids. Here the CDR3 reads CACRGRGSPIDGYTF. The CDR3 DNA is TGTGCCTGCCGGGGCAGGGGGTCACCGATCGATGGCTACACCTTC.

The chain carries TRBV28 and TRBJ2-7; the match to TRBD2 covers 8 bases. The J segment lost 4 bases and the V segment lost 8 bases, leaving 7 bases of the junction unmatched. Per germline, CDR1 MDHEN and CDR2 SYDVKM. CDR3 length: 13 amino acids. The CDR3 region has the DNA TGTGCCAGCTTAGCGGGGACGACATACGAGCAGTACTTC. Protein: CASLAGTTYEQYF.

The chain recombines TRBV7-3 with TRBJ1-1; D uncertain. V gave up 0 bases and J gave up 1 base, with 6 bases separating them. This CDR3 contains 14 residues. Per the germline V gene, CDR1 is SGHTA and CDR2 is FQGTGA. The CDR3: CASSLTGGNTEAFF. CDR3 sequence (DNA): TGTGCCAGCAGCTTAACCGGCGGGAACACTGAAGCTTTCTTT.

The CDR3 loop is CASSPRHNEQFF. The CDR3 DNA is TGTGCCAGCAGCCCCCGGCACAATGAGCAGTTCTTC. The rearrangement uses TRBV5-6 and TRBJ2-1; D is unclear. Germline loops: CDR1 SGHDT, CDR2 YYEEEE. The V end lost 4 bases, the J end lost 5 bases, and 7 bases lay between the germline ends. This CDR3 is 12 amino acids long.

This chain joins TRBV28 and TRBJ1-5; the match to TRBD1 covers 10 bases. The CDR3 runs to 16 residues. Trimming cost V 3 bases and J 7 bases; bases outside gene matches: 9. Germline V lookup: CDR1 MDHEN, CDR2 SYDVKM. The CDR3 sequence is CASSFRTGGLGQPQHF. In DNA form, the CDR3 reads TGTGCCAGCAGTTTCCGGACAGGGGGTTTGGGGCAGCCCCAGCATTTT.

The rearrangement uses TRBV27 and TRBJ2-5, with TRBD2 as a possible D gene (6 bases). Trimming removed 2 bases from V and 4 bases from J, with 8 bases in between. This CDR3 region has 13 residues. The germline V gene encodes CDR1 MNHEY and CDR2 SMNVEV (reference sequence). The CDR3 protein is CASSLGGAETQYF. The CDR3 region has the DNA TGTGCCAGCAGTTTAGGAGGGGCAGAGACCCAGTACTTC.

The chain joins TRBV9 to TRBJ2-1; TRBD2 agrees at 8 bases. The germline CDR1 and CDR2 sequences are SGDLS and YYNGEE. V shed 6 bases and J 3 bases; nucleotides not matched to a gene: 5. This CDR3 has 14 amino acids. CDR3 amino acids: CASKASGYYNEQFF. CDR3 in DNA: TGTGCCAGCAAAGCTAGCGGGTACTACAATGAGCAGTTCTTC.

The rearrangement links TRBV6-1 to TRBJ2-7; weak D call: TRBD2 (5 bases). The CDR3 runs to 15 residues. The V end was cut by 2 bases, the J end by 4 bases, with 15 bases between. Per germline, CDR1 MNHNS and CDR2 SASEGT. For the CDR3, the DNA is TGTGCCAGCAGTGAACCTAGCCCGTGGAGTTACGAGCAGTACTTC. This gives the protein CASSEPSPWSYEQYF.

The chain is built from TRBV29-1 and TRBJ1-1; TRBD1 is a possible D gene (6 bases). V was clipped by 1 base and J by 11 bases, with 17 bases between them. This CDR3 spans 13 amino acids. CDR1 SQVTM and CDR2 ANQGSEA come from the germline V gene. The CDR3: CSVEVGGGRDAFF. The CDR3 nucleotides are TGCAGCGTTGAAGTTGGAGGGGGGCGGGATGCTTTCTTT.

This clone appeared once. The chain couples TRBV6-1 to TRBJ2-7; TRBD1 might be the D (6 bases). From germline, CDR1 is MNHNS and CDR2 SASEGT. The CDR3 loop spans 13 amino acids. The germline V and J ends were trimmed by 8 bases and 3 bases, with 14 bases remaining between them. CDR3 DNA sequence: TGTGCCAGCCGTTGGACAGATAACTACGAGCAGTACTTC. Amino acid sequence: CASRWTDNYEQYF.

The CDR3 is CASSWGTGEETQYF. The DNA of the CDR3 is TGTGCCAGCAGCTGGGGGACAGGTGAAGAGACCCAGTACTTC. The chain has TRBV7-8 and TRBJ2-5; TRBD1 matches at 8 bases. The CDR3 loop spans 14 amino acids. After removal of 4 bases from V and 3 bases from J, the junction contained 4 bases not matched to a gene. Germline CDR1 and CDR2: SGHVS and FQNEAQ.

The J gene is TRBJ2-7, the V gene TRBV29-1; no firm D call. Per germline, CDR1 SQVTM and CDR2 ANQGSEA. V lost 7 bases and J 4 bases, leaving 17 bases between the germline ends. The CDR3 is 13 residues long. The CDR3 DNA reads TGCAGCGCTGTCCCCTACAGATCTTACGAGCAGTACTTC. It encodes CSAVPYRSYEQYF.